The present T cell receptor (beta chain) was sequenced within a study of T cell responses to AZD1222 COVID-19 vaccine. The CDR3 totals 14 residues. Trimming left V 6 bases short and J 5 bases short, with 11 bases between. CDR1 is LNHDA and CDR2 is SQIVND in the germline V gene (reference sequence). Study conclusions and caveats: Receipt of two AZD1222 doses was followed by a rise in Spike-specific TCR breadth and depth.

Sequencing was performed with immunoSEQ multiplex PCR; in TCRdb, only in-frame clones are kept and a portion is missing. The sample has 80,000 to 130,000 clones, approximately 90% seen once. As regards this clone: The antigen remains unidentified.

This chain links TRBV19 with TRBJ1-6; D call uncertain. This TCR derives from an adult in good health. The source was peripheral blood, collected on day 0 of AZD1222 vaccination. CDR3 nucleotide sequence: TGTGCCAGTAGCTGGGATACGAATAATTCACCCCTCCACTTT. It is translated as CASSWDTNNSPLHF.